This record concerns one T cell receptor (beta chain) sequence. At one boundary the junction diverges from the germline segment, which might be a read error. This record comes from a study of tumor-infiltrating lymphocytes in primary liver carcinoma. This CDR3 is built from 16 residues. Germline assignment: CDR1 SEHNR and CDR2 FQNEAQ (reference sequence). The template, around 520 ng total RNA, yielded TCR beta cDNA made with a constant-region primer. Three nested multiplex PCR rounds, a slightly modified ARM-PCR, produced the libraries for TCR beta. TRBV1-TRBV30 forward primers paired with a C-beta reverse primer were used in the first two PCR rounds, which ran around 10 cycles each. TCRdb itself ran the multiplex PCR reads through MiXCR, one entry per CDR3 protein. The repertoire includes 95,000 to 150,000 distinct CDR3 sequences, 65% to 75% of them detected once, and 8.1% sits in the top ten. Co-extraction of RNA and DNA was performed on 20-30 mg of unsorted bulk tissue.

V usage is TRBV7-9 and J usage is TRBJ2-3, with D perhaps assigned TRBD1 or TRBD2 (5 bases each). This TCR derives from an older woman with primary liver carcinoma and hepatitis B virus infection. Sequencing input: tumor-adjacent normal liver tissue. The CDR3 here is CASSFVGDGVTDTQYF. CDR3 DNA: TGTGCCAGCAGCTTTGTAGGGGACGGGGTCACAGATACGCAGTACTTT.